This T cell receptor (beta chain) emerged from a study of regulatory dendritic cells for organ transplantation. General observations from the study: Naive T cells showed high diversity, memory cells less, memory CD8+ least.

Allogeneic regulatory or mature dendritic cells were co-cultured for four to six days with CFSE-labeled sorted T cells at 1:10. As regards this clone: The antigen remains undetermined.

Assay: immunoSEQ multiplex PCR; the TCRdb copy retains only in-frame clones and omits some. The sample has about 10,000 clones, roughly 65% seen once. The CDR3 sequence is 12 residues long. CDR1 and CDR2 (germline): MNHNY, SVGAGI (reference sequence). The ends were cut back, 7 bases at V and 7 bases at J, with 11 bases in the middle. The TCR comes from a human donor in good health. The rearrangement links TRBV6-6 to TRBJ2-1; D is ambiguous. The specimen sequenced was naive CD4+ T cells from blood cultured with dendritic cells. The subset denotes: CD45RA+ naive T cells. The chain's CDR3 is CASTSARNEQFF. In DNA, the CDR3 is TGTGCCAGCACCTCCGCCCGGAATGAGCAGTTCTTC.